A single sample is the source of the 8 T cell receptor beta chains below, sequenced in a study of blood T cells in healthy people across ages. The second PCR ran about 7 to 12 cycles with a sample-barcoded 5' primer and J-beta primers. Via MiXCR, TCRdb re-called the 5' RACE reads, giving one row per CDR3 protein. The table shows about 730,000 distinct CDR3 sequences, with 35% to 45% occurring only once. Sequencing was done on a sample of blood. The origin of the receptors is a woman aged 60 to 75 in good health.

This clonotype appeared a few times. The rearrangement uses TRBV14 and TRBJ1-2; 8 nucleotides line up with TRBD1. V shed 3 bases, J shed 8 bases, and the junction held 11 bases outside the gene matches. The CDR3 contains 15 residues. The germline V gene has CDR1 SGHDN and CDR2 FVKESK. The CDR3 is CASSQTLTGAEGYTF. The CDR3 DNA reads TGTGCCAGCAGCCAGACCCTGACAGGGGCGGAGGGCTACACCTTC.

This chain joins TRBV2 and TRBJ2-3, with D unresolved. The ends were cut back, 2 bases at V and 6 bases at J, with 18 bases in the middle. CDR3 length: 16 residues. CDR1 is SNHLY and CDR2 is FYNNEI in the germline V gene. CDR3 in amino acids: CASSERAWRVSDTQYF. CDR3 nucleotide sequence: TGTGCCAGCAGTGAAAGGGCATGGAGAGTGTCGGATACGCAGTATTTT.

This clonotype was seen many times. This sequence joins TRBV6-5 and TRBJ2-1; no clear D gene. Deletions cut 0 bases from V and 3 bases from J, with 3 bases between. Germline CDR1 MNHEY, CDR2 SVGAGI. This CDR3 is 13 amino acids long. The CDR3 loop reads CASSYSVYNEQFF. The CDR3 bases are TGTGCCAGCAGTTACTCGGTCTACAATGAGCAGTTCTTC.

The chain links TRBV20-1 to TRBJ2-5, with unresolved D. The V gene's germline CDR1 is DFQATT and CDR2 SNEGSKA (reference sequence). The CDR3 is made up of 14 amino acids. Trimming stripped 3 bases from V and 2 bases from J, with 13 bases between. CDR3 sequence (DNA): TGCAGTGCTAGTTGGGCTCGGACGCAAGAGACCCAGTACTTC. Its protein is CSASWARTQETQYF.

V is TRBV9 and J is TRBJ2-1; 8 nucleotides align to TRBD1. Germline assignment: CDR1 SGDLS and CDR2 YYNGEE. J was trimmed by 7 bases and V by 0 bases; bases with no gene match: 3. The CDR3 has 14 residues. In DNA form, the CDR3 reads TGTGCCAGCAGCGTAGGGACAGGGAGGAATGAGCAGTTCTTC. Translating it yields CASSVGTGRNEQFF.

The chain employs TRBV25-1 and TRBJ2-7; no firm D call. The germline CDR1 and CDR2 sequences are MGHDK and SYGVNS. Trimming removed 2 bases from V and 3 bases from J, with 17 bases in between. The CDR3 consists of 16 residues. In DNA, the CDR3 is TGTGCCAGCAGTGAAGGAGAGAGGACCGGTTTCTACGAGCAGTACTTC. Amino acids: CASSEGERTGFYEQYF.

V gene TRBV6-5 combines with J gene TRBJ2-5; D is unresolved. The DNA end lines up better with TRBJ2-7; the J call may be wrong. The germline CDR1 and CDR2 sequences are MNHEY and SVGAGI. The CDR3 sequence is 17 residues long. CDR3 in DNA: TGTGCCAGCAGTTACAAAGCCTCCGGTACCTGGACCTACGAGCAGTACTTC. This gives the protein CASSYKASGTWTYEQYF.

The rearrangement uses TRBV27 and TRBJ1-2, with D possibly matching TRBD1 (5 bases). The CDR3 spans 16 residues. Trimming pared 0 bases from V and 4 bases from J, leaving 15 bases between. Germline lookup yields CDR1 MNHEY and CDR2 SMNVEV (reference sequence). CDR3 bases: TGTGCCAGCAGTTTATCTGGGGCGGGTCGGGTCTATGGCTACACCTTC. Residues: CASSLSGAGRVYGYTF.